This is a list of T cell receptor beta chains from one sample in a study of blood T cells in healthy people across ages. MiXCR was run by TCRdb on the 5' RACE reads, yielding one entry per CDR3 protein. The table has hundreds of thousands of distinct CDR3 sequences, around three fifths seen once; the top ten hold roughly 34%. The sequenced sample was blood. These receptors were collected from a man in his 60s in good health. CDR3s include the opening cysteine and the closing phenylalanine or tryptophan. The order of the fields is V gene, J gene, clone size, D gene, CDR3 protein, CDR3 DNA. The D gene is left open where the match is weak. Clone size is shown for a subset of rows, as once, few, many or a class of expanded clone.

TRBV11-2	TRBJ2-2	NA	NA	CASRKPGLKNTGELFF	TGTGCCAGCAGAAAACCGGGACTTAAGAACACCGGGGAGCTGTTTTTT
TRBV3-1	TRBJ2-5	NA	NA	CASSYLSTQETQYF	TGTGCCAGCAGCTACCTTTCGACCCAAGAGACCCAGTACTTC
TRBV5-1	TRBJ2-5	few	NA	CASSLVQEGETQYF	TGCGCCAGCAGCTTGGTACAGGAGGGAGAGACCCAGTACTTC
TRBV20-1	TRBJ1-4	NA	TRBD1	CSAPDRGPEKLFF	TGCAGTGCTCCCGACAGGGGGCCTGAAAAACTGTTTTTT
TRBV2	TRBJ1-6	NA	TRBD1	CASRGQGSSYNSPLHF	TGTGCCAGCAGGGGACAGGGGAGCTCCTATAATTCACCCCTCCACTTT
TRBV29-1	TRBJ1-2	NA	TRBD1	CSAGQGARSGGYTF	TGCAGCGCGGGACAGGGGGCGCGTAGTGGTGGCTACACCTTC
TRBV4-1	TRBJ2-7	NA	NA	CASSQGVAMSSYEQYF	TGCGCCAGCAGCCAAGGGGTAGCGATGAGCTCCTACGAGCAGTACTTC
TRBV20-1	TRBJ2-5	NA	TRBD2	CSARDLLSGETQYF	TGCAGTGCTAGAGATCTTCTTAGCGGGGAGACCCAGTACTTC
TRBV11-2	TRBJ2-1	once	NA	CASSLMGKRFF	TGTGCCAGCAGCTTAATGGGCAAGCGGTTCTTC
TRBV4-1	TRBJ2-5	few	NA	CASSQDVQEETQYF	TGCGCCAGCAGCCAAGATGTACAGGAAGAGACCCAGTACTTC
TRBV29-1	TRBJ2-7	NA	NA	CSVRQRAYEQYF	TGCAGCGTTCGCCAAAGAGCCTACGAGCAGTACTTC
TRBV25-1	TRBJ1-4	NA	NA	CASSESRDLTNEKLFF	TGTGCCAGCAGTGAATCGCGGGATCTAACTAATGAAAAACTGTTTTTT
TRBV29-1	TRBJ2-1	many	NA	CSVEVIAGLDNEQFF	TGCAGCGTTGAAGTTATCGCAGGGTTGGACAATGAGCAGTTCTTC
TRBV3-1	TRBJ2-5	few	TRBD2	CASSQSPGGQETQYF	TGTGCCAGCAGCCAATCCCCGGGGGGCCAAGAGACCCAGTACTTC
TRBV2	TRBJ1-4	NA	NA	CANGDDEKLFF	TGTGCCAACGGGGACGATGAAAAACTGTTTTTT
TRBV12-3/TRBV12-4	TRBJ2-5	few	NA	CASSPQGHGQETQYF	TGTGCCAGCAGTCCCCAAGGACACGGACAAGAGACCCAGTACTTC
TRBV10-3	TRBJ2-1	once	TRBD1	CAISGPGQVSYNEQFF	TGTGCCATCAGTGGCCCGGGACAGGTCTCCTACAATGAGCAGTTCTTC
TRBV3-1	TRBJ2-7	NA	NA	CASSLTPTQYEQYF	TGTGCCAGCAGTCTAACCCCTACCCAATACGAGCAGTACTTC
TRBV28	TRBJ1-2	few	TRBD1	CASSPPGQYGYTF	TGTGCCAGCAGCCCTCCGGGACAGTATGGCTACACCTTC
TRBV6-1	TRBJ2-7	NA	TRBD2	CASSEGGRPYYEQYF	TGTGCCAGCAGTGAAGGCGGGAGGCCCTACTACGAGCAGTACTTC
TRBV20-1	TRBJ1-4	NA	NA	CSARAGGDEKLFF	TGCAGTGCTAGAGCGGGGGGCGATGAAAAACTGTTTTTT
TRBV2	TRBJ1-2	NA	NA	CASRGYTF	TGTGCCAGCAGAGGCTACACCTTC
TRBV20-1	TRBJ1-4	NA	NA	CSAHSVEKLFF	TGCAGTGCTCATTCCGTCGAAAAACTGTTTTTT
TRBV5-6	TRBJ2-7	NA	NA	CASSFRAVTYEQYF	TGTGCCAGCAGCTTTCGGGCAGTTACCTACGAGCAGTACTTC
TRBV29-1	TRBJ1-4	NA	NA	CSAGAGGEEKLFF	TGCAGCGCCGGAGCGGGGGGCGAGGAAAAACTGTTTTTT